This TCR beta chain was sequenced in a study of blood T cell repertoires in COVID-19. Study-wide context: Spain, Italy and the United States supplied samples that represented acute and convalescent COVID-19. T cells, B-cell-depleted T cells, or PBMCs supplied cDNA or gDNA.

Clones were sequenced by immunoSEQ multiplex PCR, and TCRdb holds only the in-frame ones, with some missing. The repertoire holds 150,000 to 200,000 clones, around 85% seen once, with around 10% in the top ten. Trimming took 7 bases from V and 1 from J, leaving 13 bases between them. This CDR3 region has 14 residues. Germline CDR1 and CDR2: MNHEY and SVGEGT. The receptor was derived from a woman of 80 years or more with acute or convalescent COVID-19. Sample: peripheral blood. The V gene is TRBV6-2 or TRBV6-3, the J gene TRBJ2-5; possible D gene TRBD2, 6 bases. The CDR3 DNA sequence: TGTGCCAGCACCCCCCGGGACTTCCAAGAGACCCAGTACTTC. Residues: CASTPRDFQETQYF.